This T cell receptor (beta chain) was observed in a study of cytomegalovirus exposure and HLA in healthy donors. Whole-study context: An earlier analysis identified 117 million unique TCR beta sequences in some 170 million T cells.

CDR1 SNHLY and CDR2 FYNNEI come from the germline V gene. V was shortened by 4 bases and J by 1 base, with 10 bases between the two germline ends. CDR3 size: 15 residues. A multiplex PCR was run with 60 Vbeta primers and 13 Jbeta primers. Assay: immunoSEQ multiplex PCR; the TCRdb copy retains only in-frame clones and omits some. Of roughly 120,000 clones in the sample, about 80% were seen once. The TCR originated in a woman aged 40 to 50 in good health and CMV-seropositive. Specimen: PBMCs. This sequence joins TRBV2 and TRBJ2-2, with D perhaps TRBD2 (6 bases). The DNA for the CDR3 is TGTGCCAGCAGTGTGAACGGGGGGAACACCGGGGAGCTGTTTTTT. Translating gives CASSVNGGNTGELFF.